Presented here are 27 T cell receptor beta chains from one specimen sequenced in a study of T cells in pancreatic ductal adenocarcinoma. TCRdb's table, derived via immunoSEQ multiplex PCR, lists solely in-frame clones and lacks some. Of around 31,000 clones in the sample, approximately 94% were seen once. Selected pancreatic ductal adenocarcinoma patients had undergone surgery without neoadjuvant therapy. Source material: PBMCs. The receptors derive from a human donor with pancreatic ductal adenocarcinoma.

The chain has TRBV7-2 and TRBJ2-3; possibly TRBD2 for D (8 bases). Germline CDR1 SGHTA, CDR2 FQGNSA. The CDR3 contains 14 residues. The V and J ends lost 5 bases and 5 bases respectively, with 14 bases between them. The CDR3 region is CASSRGLAGDTQYF. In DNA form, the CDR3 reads TGTGCCAGCAGCAGGGGGCTAGCGGGAGATACGCAGTATTTT.

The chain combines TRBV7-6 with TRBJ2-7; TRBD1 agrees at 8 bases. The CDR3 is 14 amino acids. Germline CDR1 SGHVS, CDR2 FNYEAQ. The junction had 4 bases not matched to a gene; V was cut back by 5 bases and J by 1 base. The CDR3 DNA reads TGTGCCAGCAGCGTCGACAGGGGATCCTACGAGCAGTACTTC. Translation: CASSVDRGSYEQYF.

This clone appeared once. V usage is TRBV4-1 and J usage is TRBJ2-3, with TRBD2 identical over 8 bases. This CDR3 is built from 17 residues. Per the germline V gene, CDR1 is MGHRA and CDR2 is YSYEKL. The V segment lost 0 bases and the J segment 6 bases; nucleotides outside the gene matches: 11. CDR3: CASSQDIGAGTRDTQYF. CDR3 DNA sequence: TGCGCCAGCAGCCAAGATATTGGAGCCGGGACTAGGGATACGCAGTATTTT.

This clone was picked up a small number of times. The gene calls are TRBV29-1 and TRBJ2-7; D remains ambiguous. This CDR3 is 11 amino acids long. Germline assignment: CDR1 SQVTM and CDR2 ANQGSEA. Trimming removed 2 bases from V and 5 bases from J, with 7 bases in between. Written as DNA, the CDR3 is TGCAGCGTTGAACACTTCAACGAGCAGTACTTC. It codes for CSVEHFNEQYF.

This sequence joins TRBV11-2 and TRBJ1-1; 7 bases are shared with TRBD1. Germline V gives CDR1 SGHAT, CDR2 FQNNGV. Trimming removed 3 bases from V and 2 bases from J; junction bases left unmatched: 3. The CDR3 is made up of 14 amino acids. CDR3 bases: TGTGCCAGCAGCTTGACAGGGACCAACACTGAAGCTTTCTTT. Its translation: CASSLTGTNTEAFF.

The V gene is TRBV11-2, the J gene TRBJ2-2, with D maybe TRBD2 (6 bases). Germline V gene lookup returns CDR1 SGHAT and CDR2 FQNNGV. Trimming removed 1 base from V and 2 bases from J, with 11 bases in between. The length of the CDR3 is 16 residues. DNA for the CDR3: TGTGCCAGCAGCTTAGGCTCGGGAGTAAACACCGGGGAGCTGTTTTTT. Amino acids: CASSLGSGVNTGELFF.

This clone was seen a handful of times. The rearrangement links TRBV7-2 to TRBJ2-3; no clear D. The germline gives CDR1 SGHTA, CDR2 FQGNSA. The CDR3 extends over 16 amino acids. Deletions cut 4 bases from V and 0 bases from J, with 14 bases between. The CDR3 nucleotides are TGTGCCAGCAGCTCCCCGGTAACTCCGAGCACAGATACGCAGTATTTT. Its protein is CASSSPVTPSTDTQYF.

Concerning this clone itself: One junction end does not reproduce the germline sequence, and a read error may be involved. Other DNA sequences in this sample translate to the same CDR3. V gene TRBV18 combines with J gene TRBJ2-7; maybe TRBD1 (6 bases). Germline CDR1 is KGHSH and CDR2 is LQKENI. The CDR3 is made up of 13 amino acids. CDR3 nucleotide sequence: TGCGCCAGCTCACCAAGGCCAGGGGACGAGCAGTACTTC. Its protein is CASSPRPGDEQYF.

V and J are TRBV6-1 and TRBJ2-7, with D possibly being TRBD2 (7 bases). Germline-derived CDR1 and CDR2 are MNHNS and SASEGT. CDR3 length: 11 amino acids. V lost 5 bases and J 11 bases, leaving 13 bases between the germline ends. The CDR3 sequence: CASSQGGVKYF. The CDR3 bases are TGTGCCAGCAGTCAAGGGGGGGTGAAGTACTTC.

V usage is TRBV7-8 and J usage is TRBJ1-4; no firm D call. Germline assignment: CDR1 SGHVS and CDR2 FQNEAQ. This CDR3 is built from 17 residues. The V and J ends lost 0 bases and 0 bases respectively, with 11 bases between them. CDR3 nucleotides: TGTGCCAGCAGCTTAGCGCGTACAGCTCCAACTAATGAAAAACTGTTTTTT. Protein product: CASSLARTAPTNEKLFF.

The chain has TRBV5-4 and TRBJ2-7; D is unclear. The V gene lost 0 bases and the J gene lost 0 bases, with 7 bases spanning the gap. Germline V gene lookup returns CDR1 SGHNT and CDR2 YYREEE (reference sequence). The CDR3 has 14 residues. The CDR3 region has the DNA TGTGCCAGCAGCTTGGGCGGCTTCTCCTACGAGCAGTACTTC. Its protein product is CASSLGGFSYEQYF. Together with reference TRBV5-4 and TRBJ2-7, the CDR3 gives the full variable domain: ETGVTQSPTHLIKTRGQQVTLRCSSQSGHNTVSWYQQALGQGPQFIFQYYREEENGRGNFPPRFSGLQFPNYSSELNVNALELDDSALYLCASSLGGFSYEQYFGPGTRLTVT.

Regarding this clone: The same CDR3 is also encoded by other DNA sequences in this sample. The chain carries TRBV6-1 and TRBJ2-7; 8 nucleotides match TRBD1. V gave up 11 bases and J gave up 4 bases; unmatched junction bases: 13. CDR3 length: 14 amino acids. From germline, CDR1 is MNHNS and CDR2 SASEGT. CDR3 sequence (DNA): TGTGCCTCGAAAGACAGGGGCGTATCTTACGAGCAGTACTTC. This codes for CASKDRGVSYEQYF.

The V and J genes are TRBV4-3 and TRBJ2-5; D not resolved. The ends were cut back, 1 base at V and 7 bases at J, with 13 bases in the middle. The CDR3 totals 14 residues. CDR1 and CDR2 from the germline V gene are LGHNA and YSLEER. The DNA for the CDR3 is TGCGCCAGCAGCCAAGCTGGGGTTGTGGGGACCCAGTACTTC. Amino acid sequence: CASSQAGVVGTQYF.

This CDR3 is CASSFLAGQETQYF. CDR3 DNA sequence: TGTGCCAGCAGCTTCCTAGCGGGCCAAGAGACCCAGTACTTC. The chain has TRBV5-5 and TRBJ2-5, with 8 bases lining up with TRBD2. CDR3 size: 14 residues. The V gene end was trimmed by 2 bases and the J gene end by 1 base; junction bases not matched to a gene: 1. Per germline, CDR1 SGHKS and CDR2 YYEKEE (reference sequence). The full variable domain, completed using reference TRBV5-5 and TRBJ2-5, is DAGVTQSPTHLIKTRGQQVTLRCSPISGHKSVSWYQQVLGQGPQFIFQYYEKEERGRGNFPDRFSARQFPNYSSELNVNALLLGDSALYLCASSFLAGQETQYFGPGTRLLVL.

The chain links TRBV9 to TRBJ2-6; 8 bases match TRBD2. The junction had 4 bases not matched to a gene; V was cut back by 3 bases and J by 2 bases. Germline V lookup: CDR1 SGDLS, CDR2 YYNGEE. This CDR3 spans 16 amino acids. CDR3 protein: CASSARGGPGANVLTF. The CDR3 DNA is TGTGCCAGCAGCGCCCGGGGGGGCCCTGGGGCCAACGTCCTGACTTTC.

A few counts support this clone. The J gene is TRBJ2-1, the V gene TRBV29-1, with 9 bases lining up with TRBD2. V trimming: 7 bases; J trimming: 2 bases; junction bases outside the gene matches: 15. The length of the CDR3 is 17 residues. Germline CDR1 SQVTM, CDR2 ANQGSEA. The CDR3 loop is CSGGERTSVEPYNEQFF. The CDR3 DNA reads TGCAGCGGGGGAGAAAGGACTAGCGTGGAACCCTACAATGAGCAGTTCTTC.

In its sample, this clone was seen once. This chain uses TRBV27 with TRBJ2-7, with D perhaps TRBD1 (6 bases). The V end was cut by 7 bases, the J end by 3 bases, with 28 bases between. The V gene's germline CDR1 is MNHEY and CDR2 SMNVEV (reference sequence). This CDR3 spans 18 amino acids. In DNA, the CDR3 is TGTGCCAGCACCCAAAGGTGGGGATCTGCCAGGGGATACTACGAGCAGTACTTC. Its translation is CASTQRWGSARGYYEQYF.

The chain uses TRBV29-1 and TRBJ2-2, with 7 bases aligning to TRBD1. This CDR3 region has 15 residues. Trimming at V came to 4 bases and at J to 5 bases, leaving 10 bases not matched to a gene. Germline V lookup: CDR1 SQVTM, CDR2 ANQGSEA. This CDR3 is CSVVTGWGWTGELFF. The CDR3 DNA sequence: TGCAGCGTTGTGACAGGGTGGGGGTGGACCGGGGAGCTGTTTTTT.

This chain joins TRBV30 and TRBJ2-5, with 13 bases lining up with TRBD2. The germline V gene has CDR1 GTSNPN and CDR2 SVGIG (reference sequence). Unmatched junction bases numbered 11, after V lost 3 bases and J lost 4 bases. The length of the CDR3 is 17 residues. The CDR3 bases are TGTGCCTGGAGGCAGGGGCCGGGACTAGCGGGGATAGAGACCCAGTACTTC. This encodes CAWRQGPGLAGIETQYF.

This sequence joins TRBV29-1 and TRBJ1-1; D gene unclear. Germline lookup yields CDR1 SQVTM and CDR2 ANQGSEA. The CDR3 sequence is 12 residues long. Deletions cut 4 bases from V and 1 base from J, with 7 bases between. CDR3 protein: CSVGRRNTEAFF. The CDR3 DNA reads TGCAGCGTTGGGCGGAGGAACACTGAAGCTTTCTTT.

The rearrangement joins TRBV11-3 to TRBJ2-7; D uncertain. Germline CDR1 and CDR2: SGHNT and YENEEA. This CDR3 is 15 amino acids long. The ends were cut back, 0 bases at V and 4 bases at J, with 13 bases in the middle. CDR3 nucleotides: TGTGCCAGCAGCTTAGAGGCAGGATCCGTTTACGAGCAGTACTTC. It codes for CASSLEAGSVYEQYF. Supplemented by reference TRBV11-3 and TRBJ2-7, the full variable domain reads EAGVVQSPRYKIIEKKQPVAFWCNPISGHNTLYWYLQNLGQGPELLIRYENEEAVDDSQLPKDRFSAERLKGVDSTLKIQPAELGDSAVYLCASSLEAGSVYEQYFGPGTRLTVT.

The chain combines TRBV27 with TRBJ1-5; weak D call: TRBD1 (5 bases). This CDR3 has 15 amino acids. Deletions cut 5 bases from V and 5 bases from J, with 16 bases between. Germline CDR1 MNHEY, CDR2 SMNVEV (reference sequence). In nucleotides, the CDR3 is TGTGCCAGCAGTCCCTCGGGGGTAAGGGATCAGCCCCAGCATTTT. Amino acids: CASSPSGVRDQPQHF.

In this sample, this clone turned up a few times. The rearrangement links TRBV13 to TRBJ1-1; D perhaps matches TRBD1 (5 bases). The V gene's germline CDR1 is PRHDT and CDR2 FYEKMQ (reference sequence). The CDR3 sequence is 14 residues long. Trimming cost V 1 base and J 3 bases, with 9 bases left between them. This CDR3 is CASSLEGEDTEAFF. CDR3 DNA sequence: TGTGCCAGCAGCTTAGAAGGGGAAGACACTGAAGCTTTCTTT.

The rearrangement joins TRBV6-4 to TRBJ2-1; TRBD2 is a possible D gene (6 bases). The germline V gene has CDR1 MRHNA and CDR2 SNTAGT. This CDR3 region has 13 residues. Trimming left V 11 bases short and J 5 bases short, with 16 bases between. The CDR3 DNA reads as TGTGCCCTATCGGAACTAGCCCACAATGAGCAGTTCTTC. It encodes CALSELAHNEQFF.

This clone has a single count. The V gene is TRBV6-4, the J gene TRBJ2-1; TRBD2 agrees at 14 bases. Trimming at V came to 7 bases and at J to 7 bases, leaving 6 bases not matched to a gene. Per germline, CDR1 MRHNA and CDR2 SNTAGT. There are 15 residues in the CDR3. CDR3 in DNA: TGTGCCAGCAACAGGGGACTAGCGGGAGTAAATGAGCAGTTCTTC. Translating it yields CASNRGLAGVNEQFF.

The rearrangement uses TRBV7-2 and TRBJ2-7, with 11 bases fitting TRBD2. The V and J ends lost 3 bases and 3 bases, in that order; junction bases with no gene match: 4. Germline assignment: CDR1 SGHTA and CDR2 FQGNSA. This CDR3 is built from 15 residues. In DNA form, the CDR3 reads TGTGCCAGCAGCTTGAGGACTAGCGGGCACTACGAGCAGTACTTC. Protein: CASSLRTSGHYEQYF.

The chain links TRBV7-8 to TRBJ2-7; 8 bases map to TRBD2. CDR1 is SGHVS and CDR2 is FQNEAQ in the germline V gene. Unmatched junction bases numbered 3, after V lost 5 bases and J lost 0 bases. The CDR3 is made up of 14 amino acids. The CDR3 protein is CASSPSGYSYEQYF. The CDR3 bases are TGTGCCAGCAGCCCTAGCGGGTACTCCTACGAGCAGTACTTC.